This TCR beta chain was observed in a study of regulatory T cells in long-lasting Graves disease. Germline V CDR1 and CDR2: DFQATT, SNEGSKA (reference sequence). J lost 0 bases, V lost 4 bases, and 3 bases had no gene match. The CDR3 extends over 14 amino acids. The table lists this clonotype with a few counts. The time point here: newly diagnosed GD, antithyroid drugs for less than 3 months. TCR sequences were obtained from RNA taken from PBMCs. Construction of TCR beta libraries relied on iRepertoire HTBI primers and on Arm-PCR targeting CDR3 regions. TCRdb called the multiplex PCR reads again in MiXCR, with one record for every CDR3 protein. The sample lists a few hundred thousand distinct CDR3 sequences, around 11% occurring once. The sample was also linked to a second study, of T cells in Graves' hyperthyroidism and ophthalmopathy.

The input for sequencing was peripheral blood mononuclear cells (PBMCs), taken at new diagnosis, from a patient treated with antithyroid drugs. The source of this sequence is a woman aged 18-29 years with Graves disease. The gene calls are TRBV20-1 and TRBJ2-3; 8 bases are a match to TRBD2. The CDR3: CSATRGGSTDTQYF. The CDR3 coding sequence is TGCAGTGCTACTCGGGGGGGTAGCACAGATACGCAGTATTTT.